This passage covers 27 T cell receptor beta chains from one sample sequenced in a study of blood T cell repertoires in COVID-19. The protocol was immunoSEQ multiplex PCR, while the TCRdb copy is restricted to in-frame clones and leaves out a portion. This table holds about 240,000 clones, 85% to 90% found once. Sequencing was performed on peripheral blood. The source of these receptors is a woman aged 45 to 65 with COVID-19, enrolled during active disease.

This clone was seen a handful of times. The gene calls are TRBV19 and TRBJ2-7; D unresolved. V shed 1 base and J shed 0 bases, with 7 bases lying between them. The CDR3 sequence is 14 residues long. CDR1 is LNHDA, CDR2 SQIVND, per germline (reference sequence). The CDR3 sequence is CASSIVGLSYEQYF. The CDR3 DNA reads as TGTGCCAGTAGTATAGTTGGCCTCTCCTACGAGCAGTACTTC.

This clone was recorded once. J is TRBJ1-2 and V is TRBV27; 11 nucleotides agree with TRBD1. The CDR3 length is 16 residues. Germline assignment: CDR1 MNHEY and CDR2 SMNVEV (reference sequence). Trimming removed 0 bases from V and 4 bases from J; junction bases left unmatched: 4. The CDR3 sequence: CASSLSGQGVIYGYTF. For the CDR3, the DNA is TGTGCCAGCAGTTTATCGGGACAGGGGGTAATCTATGGCTACACCTTC.

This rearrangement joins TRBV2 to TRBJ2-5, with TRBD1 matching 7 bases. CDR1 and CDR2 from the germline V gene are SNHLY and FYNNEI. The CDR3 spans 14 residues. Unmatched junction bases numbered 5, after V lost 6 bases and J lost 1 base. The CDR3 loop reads CASRKDRTQETQYF. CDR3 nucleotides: TGTGCCAGCAGGAAGGACAGGACCCAAGAGACCCAGTACTTC.

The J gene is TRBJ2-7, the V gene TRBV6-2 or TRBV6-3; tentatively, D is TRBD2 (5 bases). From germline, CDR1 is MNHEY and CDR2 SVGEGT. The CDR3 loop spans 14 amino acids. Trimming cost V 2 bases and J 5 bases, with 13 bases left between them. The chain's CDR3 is CASSYTSRRNEQYF. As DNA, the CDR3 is TGTGCCAGCAGTTACACATCCAGGAGGAACGAGCAGTACTTC.

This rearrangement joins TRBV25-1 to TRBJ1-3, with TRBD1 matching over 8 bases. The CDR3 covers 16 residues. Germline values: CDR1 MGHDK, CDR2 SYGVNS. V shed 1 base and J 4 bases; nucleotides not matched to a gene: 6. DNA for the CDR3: TGTGCCAGCAGTGAATCGAGGACAGGGCAAGGAAACACCATATATTTT. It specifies CASSESRTGQGNTIYF.

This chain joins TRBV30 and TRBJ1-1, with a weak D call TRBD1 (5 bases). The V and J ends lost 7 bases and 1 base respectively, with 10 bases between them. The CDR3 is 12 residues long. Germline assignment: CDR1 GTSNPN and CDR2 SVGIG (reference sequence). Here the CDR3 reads CAFGHSNTEAFF. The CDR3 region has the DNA TGTGCCTTCGGACATTCGAACACTGAAGCTTTCTTT.

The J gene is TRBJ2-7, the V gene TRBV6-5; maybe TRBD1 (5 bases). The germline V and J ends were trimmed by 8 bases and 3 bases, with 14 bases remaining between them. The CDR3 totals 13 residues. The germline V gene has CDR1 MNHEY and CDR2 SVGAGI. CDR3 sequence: CASWAGLGYEQYF. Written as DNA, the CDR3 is TGTGCCAGCTGGGCAGGGTTAGGCTACGAGCAGTACTTC.

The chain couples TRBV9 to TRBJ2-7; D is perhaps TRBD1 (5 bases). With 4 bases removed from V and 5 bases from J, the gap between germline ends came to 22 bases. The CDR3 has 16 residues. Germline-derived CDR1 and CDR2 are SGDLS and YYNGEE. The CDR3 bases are TGTGCCAGCAGCCGATCGGTGGGGCGGAGTCTCCACGAGCAGTACTTC. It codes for CASSRSVGRSLHEQYF.

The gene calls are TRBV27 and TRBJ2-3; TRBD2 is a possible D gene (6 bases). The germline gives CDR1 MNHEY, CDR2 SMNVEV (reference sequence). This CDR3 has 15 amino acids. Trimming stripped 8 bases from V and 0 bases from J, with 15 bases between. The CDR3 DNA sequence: TGTGCCAGCTCGACACCGGAGGGCAGCACAGATACGCAGTATTTT. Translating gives CASSTPEGSTDTQYF.

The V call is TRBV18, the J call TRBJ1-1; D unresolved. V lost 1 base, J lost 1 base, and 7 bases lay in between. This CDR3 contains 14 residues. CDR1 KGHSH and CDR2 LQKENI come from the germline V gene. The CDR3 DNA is TGTGCCAGCTCACCACTCAGGAAGAACACTGAAGCTTTCTTT. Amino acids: CASSPLRKNTEAFF.

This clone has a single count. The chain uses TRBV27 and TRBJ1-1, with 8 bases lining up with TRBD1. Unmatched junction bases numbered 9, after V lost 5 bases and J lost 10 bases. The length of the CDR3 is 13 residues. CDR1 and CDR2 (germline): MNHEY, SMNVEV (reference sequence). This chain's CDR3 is CASSPYRGNSAFF. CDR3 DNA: TGTGCCAGCAGTCCGTACAGGGGGAATTCAGCTTTCTTT.

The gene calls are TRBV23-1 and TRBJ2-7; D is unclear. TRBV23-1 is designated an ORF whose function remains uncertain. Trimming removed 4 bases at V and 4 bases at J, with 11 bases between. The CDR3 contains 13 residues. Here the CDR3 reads CASSPEVLYEQYV. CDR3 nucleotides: TGCGCCAGCAGTCCTGAGGTCTTATACGAGCAGTACGTC.

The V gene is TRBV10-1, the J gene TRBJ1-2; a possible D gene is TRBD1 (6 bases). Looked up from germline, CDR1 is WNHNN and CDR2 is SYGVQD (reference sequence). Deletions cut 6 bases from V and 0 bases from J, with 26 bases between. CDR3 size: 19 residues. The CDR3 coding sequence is TGCGCCAGCAGCCCTCCCAGGGGTCGCCAACCACCAACTAACTATGGCTACACCTTC. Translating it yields CASSPPRGRQPPTNYGYTF.

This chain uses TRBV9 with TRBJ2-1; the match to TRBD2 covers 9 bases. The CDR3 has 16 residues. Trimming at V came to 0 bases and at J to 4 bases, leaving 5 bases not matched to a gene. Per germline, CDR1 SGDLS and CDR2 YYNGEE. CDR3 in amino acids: CASSVGRGGQYNEQFF. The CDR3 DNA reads TGTGCCAGCAGCGTAGGGCGGGGGGGACAATACAATGAGCAGTTCTTC.

This CDR3 reads CATSESLTNQPQHF. CDR3 in DNA: TGTGCCACCAGTGAAAGCCTTACTAATCAGCCCCAGCATTTT. The chain is built from TRBV24-1 and TRBJ1-5; D remains ambiguous. V lost 4 bases and J lost 4, with 10 bases in between. CDR1 and CDR2 from the germline V gene are KGHDR and SFDVKD. The CDR3 length is 14 residues.

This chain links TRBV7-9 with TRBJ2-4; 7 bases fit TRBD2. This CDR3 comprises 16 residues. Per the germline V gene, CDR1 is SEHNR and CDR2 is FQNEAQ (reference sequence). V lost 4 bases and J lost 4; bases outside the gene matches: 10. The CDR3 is CASSSPRLAAKNIQYF. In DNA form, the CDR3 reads TGTGCCAGCAGCTCCCCCCGGCTAGCGGCAAAAAACATTCAGTACTTC.

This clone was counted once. The DNA of the CDR3 is TGCGCCAGCAGCCAGACAGGCTACGAGCAGTACTTC. It translates to CASSQTGYEQYF. The gene calls are TRBV5-1 and TRBJ2-7; D might be TRBD1 (6 bases). V lost 4 bases, J lost 3 bases, and 8 bases lay in between. Germline V gene lookup returns CDR1 SGHRS and CDR2 YFSETQ. The CDR3 sequence is 12 residues long.

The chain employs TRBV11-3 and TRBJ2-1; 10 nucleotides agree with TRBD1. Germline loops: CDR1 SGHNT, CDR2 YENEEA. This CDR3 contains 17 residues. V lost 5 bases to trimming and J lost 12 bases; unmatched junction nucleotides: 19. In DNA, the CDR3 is TGTGCCAGCAGCGGTTGGGTTCAGTACGACAGGGGGCTTAGGCAGTTCTTC. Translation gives CASSGWVQYDRGLRQFF.

This CDR3 reads CASSLGTVQETQYF. Written as DNA, the CDR3 is TGTGCCAGCAGCTTGGGGACAGTACAAGAGACCCAGTACTTC. This chain links TRBV7-8 with TRBJ2-5, with TRBD1 matching over 7 bases. The CDR3 consists of 14 residues. Germline V gene lookup returns CDR1 SGHVS and CDR2 FQNEAQ. V lost 3 bases, J lost 2 bases, and 3 bases stayed unmatched.

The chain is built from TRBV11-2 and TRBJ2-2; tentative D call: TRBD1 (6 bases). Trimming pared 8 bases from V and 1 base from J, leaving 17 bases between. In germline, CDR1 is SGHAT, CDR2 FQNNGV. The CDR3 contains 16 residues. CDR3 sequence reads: CASRPIRGVNTGELFF. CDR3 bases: TGTGCCAGCCGTCCCATCAGGGGAGTGAACACCGGGGAGCTGTTTTTT.

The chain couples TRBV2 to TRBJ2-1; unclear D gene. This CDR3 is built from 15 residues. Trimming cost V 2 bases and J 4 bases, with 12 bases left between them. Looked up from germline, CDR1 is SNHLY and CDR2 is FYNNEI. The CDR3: CASSERGNAYNEQFF. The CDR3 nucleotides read TGTGCCAGCAGTGAACGCGGCAACGCTTACAATGAGCAGTTCTTC.

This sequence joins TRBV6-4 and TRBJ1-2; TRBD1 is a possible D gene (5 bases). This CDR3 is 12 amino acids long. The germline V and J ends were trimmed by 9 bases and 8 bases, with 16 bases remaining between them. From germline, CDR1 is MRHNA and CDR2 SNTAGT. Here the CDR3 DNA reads TGTGCCAGAGTACAGGTTCCCGAGGGCTACACCTTC. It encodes CARVQVPEGYTF.

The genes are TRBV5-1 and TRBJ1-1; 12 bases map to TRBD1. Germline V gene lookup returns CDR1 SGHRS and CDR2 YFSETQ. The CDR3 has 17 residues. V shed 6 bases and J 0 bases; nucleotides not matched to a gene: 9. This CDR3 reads CASTFGTGGVMNTEAFF. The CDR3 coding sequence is TGCGCCAGCACCTTCGGGACAGGGGGCGTTATGAACACTGAAGCTTTCTTT. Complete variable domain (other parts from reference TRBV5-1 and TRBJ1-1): KAGVTQTPRYLIKTRGQQVTLSCSPISGHRSVSWYQQTPGQGLQFLFEYFSETQRNKGNFPGRFSGRQFSNSRSEMNVSTLELGDSALYLCASTFGTGGVMNTEAFFGQGTRLTVV.

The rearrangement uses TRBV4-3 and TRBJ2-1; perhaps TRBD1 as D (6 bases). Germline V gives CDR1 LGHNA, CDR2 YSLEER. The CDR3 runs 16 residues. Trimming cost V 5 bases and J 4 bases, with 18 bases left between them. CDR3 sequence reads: CASSERYREPYNEQFF. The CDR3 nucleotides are TGCGCCAGCAGCGAAAGGTACAGGGAACCTTACAATGAGCAGTTCTTC.

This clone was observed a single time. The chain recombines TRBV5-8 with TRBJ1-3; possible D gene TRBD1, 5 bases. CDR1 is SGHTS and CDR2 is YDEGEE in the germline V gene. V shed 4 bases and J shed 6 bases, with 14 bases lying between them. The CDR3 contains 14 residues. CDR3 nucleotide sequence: TGTGCCAGCAGCCCAGGGCAATGGGAAAACACCATATATTTT. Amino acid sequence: CASSPGQWENTIYF.

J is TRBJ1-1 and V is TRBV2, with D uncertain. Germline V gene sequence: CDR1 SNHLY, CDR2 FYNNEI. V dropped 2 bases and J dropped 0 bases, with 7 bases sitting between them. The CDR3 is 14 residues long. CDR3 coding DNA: TGTGCCAGCAGTGAAAACAGTATGAACACTGAAGCTTTCTTT. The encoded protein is CASSENSMNTEAFF.

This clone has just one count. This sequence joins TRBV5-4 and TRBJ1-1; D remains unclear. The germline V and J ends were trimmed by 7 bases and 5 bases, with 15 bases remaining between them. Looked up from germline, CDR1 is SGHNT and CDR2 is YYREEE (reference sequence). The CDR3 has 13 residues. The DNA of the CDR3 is TGTGCCAGCGGTCCTTCGGTGGAGACTGAAGCTTTCTTT. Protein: CASGPSVETEAFF.